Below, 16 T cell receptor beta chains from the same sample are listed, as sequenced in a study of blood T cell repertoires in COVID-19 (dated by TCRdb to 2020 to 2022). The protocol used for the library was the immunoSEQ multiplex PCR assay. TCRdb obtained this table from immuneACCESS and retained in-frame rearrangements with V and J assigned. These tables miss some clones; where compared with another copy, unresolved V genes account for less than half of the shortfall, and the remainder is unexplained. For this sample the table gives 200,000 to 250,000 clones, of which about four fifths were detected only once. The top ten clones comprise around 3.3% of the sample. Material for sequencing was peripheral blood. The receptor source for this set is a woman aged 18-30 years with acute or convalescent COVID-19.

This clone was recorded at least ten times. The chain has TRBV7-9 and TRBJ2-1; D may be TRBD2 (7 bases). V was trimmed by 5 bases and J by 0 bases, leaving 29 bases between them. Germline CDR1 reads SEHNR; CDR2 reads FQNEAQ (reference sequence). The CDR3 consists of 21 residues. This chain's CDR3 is CASSRGDIAWEGLSSYNEQFF. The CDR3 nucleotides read TGTGCCAGCAGCAGGGGGGACATAGCGTGGGAGGGCCTTTCCTCCTACAATGAGCAGTTCTTC.

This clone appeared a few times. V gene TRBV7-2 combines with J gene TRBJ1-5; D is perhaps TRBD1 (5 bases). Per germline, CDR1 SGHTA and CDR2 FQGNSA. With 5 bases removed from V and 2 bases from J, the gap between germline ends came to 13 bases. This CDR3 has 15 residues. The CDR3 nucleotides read TGTGCCAGCAGCCTCGACGGGGGGGGCAATCAGCCCCAGCATTTT. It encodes CASSLDGGGNQPQHF.

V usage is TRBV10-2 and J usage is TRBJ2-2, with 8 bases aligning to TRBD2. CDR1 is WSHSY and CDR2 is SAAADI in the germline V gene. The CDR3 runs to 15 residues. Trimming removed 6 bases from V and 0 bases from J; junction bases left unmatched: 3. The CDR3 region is CASSQAGANTGELFF. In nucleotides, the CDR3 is TGCGCCAGCAGCCAAGCGGGGGCGAACACCGGGGAGCTGTTTTTT.

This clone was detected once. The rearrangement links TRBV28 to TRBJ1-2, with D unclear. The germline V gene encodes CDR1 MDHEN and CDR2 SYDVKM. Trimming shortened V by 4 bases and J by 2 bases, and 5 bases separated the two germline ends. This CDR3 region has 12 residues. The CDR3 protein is CASSSGNYGYTF. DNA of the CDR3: TGTGCCAGCAGTTCCGGGAACTATGGCTACACCTTC.

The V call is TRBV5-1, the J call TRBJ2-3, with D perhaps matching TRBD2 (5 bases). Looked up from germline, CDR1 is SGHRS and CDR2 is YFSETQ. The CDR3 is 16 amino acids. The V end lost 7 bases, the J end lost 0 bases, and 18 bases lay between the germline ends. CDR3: CASRHTIGGSTDTQYF. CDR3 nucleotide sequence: TGCGCCAGCCGCCATACAATCGGCGGGAGCACAGATACGCAGTATTTT.

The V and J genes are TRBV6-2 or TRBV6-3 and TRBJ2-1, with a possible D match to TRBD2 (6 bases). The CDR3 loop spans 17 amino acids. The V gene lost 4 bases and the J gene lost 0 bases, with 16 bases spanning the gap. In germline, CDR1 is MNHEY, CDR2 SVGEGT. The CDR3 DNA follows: TGTGCCAGCAGTTTGACTAGTCCCATAAGCTCCTACAATGAGCAGTTCTTC. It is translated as CASSLTSPISSYNEQFF.

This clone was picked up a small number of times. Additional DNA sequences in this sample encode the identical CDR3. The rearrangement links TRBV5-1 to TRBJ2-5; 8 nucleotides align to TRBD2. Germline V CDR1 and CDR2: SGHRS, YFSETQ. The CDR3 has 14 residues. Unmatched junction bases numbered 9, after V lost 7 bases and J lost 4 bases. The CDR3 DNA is TGCGCCAGCCGTCCGGGGCTAGCGGGAGAGACCCAGTACTTC. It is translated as CASRPGLAGETQYF.

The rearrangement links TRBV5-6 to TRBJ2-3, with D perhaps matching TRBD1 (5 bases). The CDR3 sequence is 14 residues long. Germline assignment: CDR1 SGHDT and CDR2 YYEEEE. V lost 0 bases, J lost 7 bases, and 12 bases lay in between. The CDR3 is CASSLVAGQYTQYF. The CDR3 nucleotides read TGTGCCAGCAGCTTGGTTGCAGGGCAGTATACGCAGTATTTT.

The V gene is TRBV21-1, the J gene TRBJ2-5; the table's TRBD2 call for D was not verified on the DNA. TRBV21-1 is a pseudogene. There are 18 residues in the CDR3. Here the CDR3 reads CASSKTLSGRRIQETQYF. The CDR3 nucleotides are TGTGCCAGCAGCAAGACTCTGAGCGGGAGGCGAATACAAGAGACCCAGTACTTC.

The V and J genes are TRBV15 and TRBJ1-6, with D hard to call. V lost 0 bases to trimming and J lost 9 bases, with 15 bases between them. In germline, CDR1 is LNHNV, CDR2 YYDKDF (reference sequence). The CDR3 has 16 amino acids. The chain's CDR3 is CATSRDPGSLASPLHF. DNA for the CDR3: TGTGCCACCAGCAGAGATCCTGGCAGTTTGGCTTCACCCCTCCACTTT.

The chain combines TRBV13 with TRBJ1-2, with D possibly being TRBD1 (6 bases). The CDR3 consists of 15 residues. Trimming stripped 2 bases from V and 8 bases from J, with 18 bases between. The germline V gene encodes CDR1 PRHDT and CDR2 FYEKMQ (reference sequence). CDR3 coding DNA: TGTGCCAGCAGCTTAACAGGGATCCCCGCTCAAGGCTACACCTTC. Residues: CASSLTGIPAQGYTF.

CDR3 sequence reads: CASSFKAGGVLGEQFF. In DNA form, the CDR3 reads TGTGCCAGTAGTTTTAAAGCGGGAGGGGTTCTAGGAGAGCAGTTCTTC. V gene TRBV19 combines with J gene TRBJ2-1; 10 bases line up with TRBD2. Germline loops: CDR1 LNHDA, CDR2 SQIVND (reference sequence). CDR3 length: 16 amino acids. J was trimmed by 10 bases and V by 5 bases; bases with no gene match: 14.

CDR3 in DNA: TGTGCCAGCTCACCCCCTGCGGGAGGCACAGATACGCAGTATTTT. Translating gives CASSPPAGGTDTQYF. The V and J genes are TRBV18 and TRBJ2-3; 7 bases match TRBD2. Germline CDR1 is KGHSH and CDR2 is LQKENI. V lost 3 bases to trimming and J lost 1 base; unmatched junction nucleotides: 4. This CDR3 is 15 amino acids long.

This CDR3 reads CASSLDLAASYNEQFF. The CDR3 DNA reads as TGTGCCAGCAGCTTAGATCTAGCGGCCTCCTACAATGAGCAGTTCTTC. The chain couples TRBV13 to TRBJ2-1; the match to TRBD2 covers 7 bases. This CDR3 comprises 16 residues. The V gene end was trimmed by 1 base and the J gene end by 0 bases; junction bases not matched to a gene: 3. In germline, CDR1 is PRHDT, CDR2 FYEKMQ (reference sequence).

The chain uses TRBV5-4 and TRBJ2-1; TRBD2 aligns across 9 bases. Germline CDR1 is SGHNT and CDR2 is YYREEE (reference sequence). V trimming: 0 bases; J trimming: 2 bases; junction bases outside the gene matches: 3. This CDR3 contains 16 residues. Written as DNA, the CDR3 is TGTGCCAGCAGCTTGGAGGGACTAGCCCCCTACAATGAGCAGTTCTTC. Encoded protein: CASSLEGLAPYNEQFF. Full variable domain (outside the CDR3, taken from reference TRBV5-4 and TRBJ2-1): ETGVTQSPTHLIKTRGQQVTLRCSSQSGHNTVSWYQQALGQGPQFIFQYYREEENGRGNFPPRFSGLQFPNYSSELNVNALELDDSALYLCASSLEGLAPYNEQFFGPGTRLTVL.

CDR3 protein: CASSQDQETQYF. The CDR3 DNA reads as TGTGCCAGCAGCCAGGACCAAGAGACCCAGTACTTC. The V and J genes are TRBV2 and TRBJ2-5; unclear D gene. The V gene lost 6 bases and the J gene lost 0 bases, with 5 bases spanning the gap. Germline V gene data show CDR1 as SNHLY and CDR2 as FYNNEI. This CDR3 has 12 residues. Full variable domain (remainder filled in from reference TRBV2 and TRBJ2-5): EPEVTQTPSHQVTQMGQEVILRCVPISNHLYFYWYRQILGQKVEFLVSFYNNEISEKSEIFDDQFSVERPDGSNFTLKIRSTKLEDSAMYFCASSQDQETQYFGPGTRLLVL.